The T cell receptor beta chain under discussion was sequenced for a study of cytomegalovirus exposure and HLA in healthy donors. Regarding the study as a whole: In a later analysis, a missense DCLRE1C variant was linked to TCR beta V- and J-gene trimming.

The CDR3 is made up of 14 amino acids. Germline CDR1 and CDR2: SGHTA and FQGNSA. Trimming cost V 0 bases and J 5 bases; bases outside gene matches: 1. The study ran its PCR with 60 Vbeta and 13 Jbeta primers. Method: immunoSEQ multiplex PCR; TCRdb's copy keeps in-frame clones and lacks some. The sample's table shows more than 50,000 clones. With regard to this clone: Antigen specificity is unknown.

The sequence derives from a woman in her thirties or forties in good health and CMV-seronegative. The chain has TRBV7-2 and TRBJ2-1, with 7 bases matching TRBD2. The sample comprised PBMCs. CDR3 in amino acids: CASSLAGTNNEQFF. Here the CDR3 DNA reads TGTGCCAGCAGCTTAGCGGGGACTAACAATGAGCAGTTCTTC.